The 30 T cell receptor beta chains given below trace back to one sample, sequenced in a study of cytomegalovirus exposure and HLA in healthy donors. With 60 Vbeta and 13 Jbeta primers, the PCR was carried out. TCRdb keeps only in-frame clones here, not all; method: immunoSEQ multiplex PCR. The sample records about 120,000 clones, roughly 82% being singletons. Sequenced material: PBMCs. Receptors were obtained from a woman aged 18-30 years in good health and CMV-seronegative.

This chain connects TRBV10-2 to TRBJ1-1; perhaps TRBD1 as D (5 bases). In germline, CDR1 is WSHSY, CDR2 SAAADI. Trimming stripped 6 bases from V and 1 base from J, with 9 bases between. This CDR3 comprises 13 residues. CDR3 nucleotide sequence: TGCGCCAGCAGCAGGGAGGGGAACACTGAAGCTTTCTTT. Its protein is CASSREGNTEAFF.

This rearrangement joins TRBV7-9 to TRBJ1-2; 8 bases are shared with TRBD1. Germline loops: CDR1 SEHNR, CDR2 FQNEAQ (reference sequence). V shed 5 bases, J shed 4 bases, and the junction held 9 bases outside the gene matches. The CDR3 has 15 amino acids. CDR3 bases: TGTGCCAGCAGCCCGGGGCAGGGGGCCTCCTATGGCTACACCTTC. Protein product: CASSPGQGASYGYTF.

The chain uses TRBV7-9 and TRBJ2-1, with TRBD2 identical over 9 bases. The trim removed 3 bases at V and 7 bases at J, leaving 7 bases unmatched. The CDR3 covers 15 residues. Germline loops: CDR1 SEHNR, CDR2 FQNEAQ (reference sequence). CDR3: CASSLASGKGNEQFF. In nucleotides, the CDR3 is TGTGCCAGCAGCTTGGCTAGCGGGAAGGGTAATGAGCAGTTCTTC.

As regards this clone: One end of the junction does not line up with germline, which may come from a read error. The V call is TRBV5-8, the J call TRBJ1-6, with D perhaps TRBD1 (5 bases). Per germline, CDR1 SGHTS and CDR2 YDEGEE. The CDR3 runs 16 residues. CDR3 DNA sequence: TGTGCCAGCGGCTTGCATCAGAGACAGAGATTATCACCCCTCCACTTT. This translates into CASGLHQRQRLSPLHF.

The chain couples TRBV9 to TRBJ2-7, with 7 bases matching TRBD2. This CDR3 is 15 amino acids long. The germline CDR1 and CDR2 sequences are SGDLS and YYNGEE. After removal of 3 bases from V and 7 bases from J, the junction contained 13 bases not matched to a gene. The CDR3 here is CASSGRAGPGGEQYF. CDR3 DNA sequence: TGTGCCAGCAGCGGGAGAGCGGGACCAGGAGGGGAGCAGTACTTC.

This clone was seen a single time. J is TRBJ1-4 and V is TRBV9; 7 nucleotides agree with TRBD1. The J segment lost 8 bases and the V segment lost 0 bases, leaving 7 bases of the junction unmatched. Germline V gene lookup returns CDR1 SGDLS and CDR2 YYNGEE. The CDR3 runs to 15 residues. DNA of the CDR3: TGTGCCAGCAGCGTAGGTGGACAGGCGGGAGAAAAACTGTTTTTT. The encoded protein is CASSVGGQAGEKLFF.

This sequence joins TRBV19 and TRBJ1-3, with no clear D. The germline V gene has CDR1 LNHDA and CDR2 SQIVND (reference sequence). V gave up 3 bases and J gave up 5 bases, with 14 bases separating them. The CDR3 runs 15 residues. The chain's CDR3 is CASSMEQTARNTIYF. The DNA of the CDR3 is TGTGCCAGTAGTATGGAACAGACCGCCCGAAACACCATATATTTT. The full variable domain, with the rest looked up from reference TRBV19 and TRBJ1-3, is DGGITQSPKYLFRKEGQNVTLSCEQNLNHDAMYWYRQDPGQGLRLIYYSQIVNDFQKGDIAEGYSVSREKKESFPLTVTSAQKNPTAFYLCASSMEQTARNTIYFGEGSWLTVV.

The rearrangement joins TRBV5-1 to TRBJ2-1; 9 bases fit TRBD1. The ends lost 1 base at V and 8 bases at J; junction bases unmatched: 7. This CDR3 contains 15 residues. Germline V lookup: CDR1 SGHRS, CDR2 YFSETQ. CDR3 protein: CASSLLGQGIDEQFF. The DNA for the CDR3 is TGCGCCAGCAGCTTGTTGGGACAGGGTATTGATGAGCAGTTCTTC.

The chain uses TRBV27 and TRBJ2-7; the match to TRBD2 covers 8 bases. V lost 4 bases, J lost 3 bases, and 11 bases stayed unmatched. From germline, CDR1 is MNHEY and CDR2 SMNVEV (reference sequence). The CDR3 totals 16 residues. CDR3 DNA sequence: TGTGCCAGCAGTTACATTAGCGGGAAGGTCGGCTACGAGCAGTACTTC. Residues: CASSYISGKVGYEQYF.

The gene calls are TRBV19 and TRBJ2-2; the D gene is possibly TRBD2 (5 bases). V lost 6 bases and J lost 7, with 9 bases in between. Germline assignment: CDR1 LNHDA and CDR2 SQIVND (reference sequence). The CDR3 is 12 residues long. Here the CDR3 reads CASSHRDGELFF. The CDR3 region has the DNA TGTGCCAGTAGCCACCGGGACGGGGAGCTGTTTTTT.

The CDR3 nucleotides are TGTGCCAGCTCGACAGGGTCGGGTCAGTACAATGAGCAGTTCTTC. This sequence encodes CASSTGSGQYNEQFF. The V and J genes are TRBV18 and TRBJ2-1; 7 bases are a match to TRBD1. CDR1 and CDR2 (germline): KGHSH, LQKENI. The CDR3 sequence is 15 residues long. The V and J ends lost 6 bases and 4 bases, in that order; junction bases with no gene match: 9.

V is TRBV7-8 and J is TRBJ2-2; D call uncertain. The germline gives CDR1 SGHVS, CDR2 FQNEAQ. V lost 1 base and J lost 3, with 9 bases in between. CDR3 length equals 15 residues. CDR3 DNA sequence: TGTGCCAGCAGCTTAGAATCGAGATACACCGGGGAGCTGTTTTTT. Its protein product is CASSLESRYTGELFF.

DNA of the CDR3: TGTGCCAGCTCACCAGGGGGCTTGAGCAATCAGCCCCAGCATTTT. Amino acid sequence: CASSPGGLSNQPQHF. V is TRBV18 and J is TRBJ1-5; weak D call: TRBD1 (6 bases). There are 15 residues in the CDR3. Trimming cost V 2 bases and J 1 base, with 9 bases left between them. Germline CDR1 KGHSH, CDR2 LQKENI.

Concerning this clone itself: In the same sample, other DNA sequences code for this CDR3. The genes are TRBV4-1 and TRBJ1-1, with D hard to call. V gave up 1 base and J gave up 2 bases, with 5 bases separating them. The CDR3 is made up of 13 amino acids. The germline V gene encodes CDR1 MGHRA and CDR2 YSYEKL. The CDR3 is CASSQGSNTEAFF. The CDR3 DNA is TGCGCCAGCAGCCAAGGGAGTAACACTGAAGCTTTCTTT.

The chain couples TRBV27 to TRBJ1-2; 9 bases are shared with TRBD1. Trimming took 5 bases from V and 2 from J; bases not matched to a gene: 6. Germline V lookup: CDR1 MNHEY, CDR2 SMNVEV (reference sequence). The CDR3 spans 15 residues. CDR3 sequence reads: CASSIKQGANYGYTF. Written as DNA, the CDR3 is TGTGCCAGCAGTATTAAACAGGGGGCGAACTATGGCTACACCTTC.

This CDR3 reads CASSPQGGRVGYEQYF. CDR3 in DNA: TGTGCCAGCAGCCCCCAGGGAGGGAGGGTGGGCTACGAGCAGTACTTC. This chain connects TRBV7-2 to TRBJ2-7; 7 nucleotides match TRBD2. The V gene's germline CDR1 is SGHTA and CDR2 FQGNSA. Unmatched junction bases numbered 13, after V lost 5 bases and J lost 3 bases. CDR3 size: 16 residues.

The rearrangement links TRBV18 to TRBJ2-1; D not certain. Between the trimmed V and J ends, which lost 5 bases and 6 bases, there was a span of 17 bases. Germline V gene sequence: CDR1 KGHSH, CDR2 LQKENI. The CDR3 covers 15 residues. The CDR3 spells CASSRDMIDGNEQFF. In DNA form, the CDR3 reads TGTGCCAGCTCAAGAGACATGATCGATGGCAATGAGCAGTTCTTC.

The chain recombines TRBV7-9 with TRBJ2-7; 9 nucleotides agree with TRBD2. Germline V gene sequence: CDR1 SEHNR, CDR2 FQNEAQ (reference sequence). V lost 5 bases and J lost 3; bases outside the gene matches: 14. The CDR3 runs to 17 residues. The CDR3 loop is CASSQAWGGGGNYEQYF. The CDR3, as DNA: TGTGCCAGCAGCCAGGCTTGGGGCGGGGGGGGTAACTACGAGCAGTACTTC. Full variable domain (remainder filled in from reference TRBV7-9 and TRBJ2-7): DTGVSQNPRHKITKRGQNVTFRCDPISEHNRLYWYRQTLGQGPEFLTYFQNEAQLEKSRLLSDRFSAERPKGSFSTLEIQRTEQGDSAMYLCASSQAWGGGGNYEQYFGPGTRLTVT.

This clone turned up a few times. The rearrangement joins TRBV29-1 to TRBJ2-5; TRBD1 agrees at 8 bases. The CDR3 is made up of 14 amino acids. Germline CDR1 reads SQVTM; CDR2 reads ANQGSEA. The trim removed 6 bases at V and 1 base at J, leaving 7 bases unmatched. CDR3 protein: CSVVRDRSQETQYF. In nucleotides, the CDR3 is TGCAGCGTCGTCCGGGACAGGAGCCAAGAGACCCAGTACTTC.

V and J are TRBV5-4 and TRBJ2-1; TRBD1 aligns across 8 bases. This CDR3 is built from 14 residues. The germline CDR1 and CDR2 sequences are SGHNT and YYREEE (reference sequence). The trim removed 3 bases at V and 8 bases at J, leaving 7 bases unmatched. The CDR3 here is CASSSNSQGDEQFF. The CDR3 DNA sequence: TGTGCCAGCAGCTCTAACTCACAGGGGGATGAGCAGTTCTTC. The entire variable domain, with the rest obtained from reference TRBV5-4 and TRBJ2-1, is as follows: ETGVTQSPTHLIKTRGQQVTLRCSSQSGHNTVSWYQQALGQGPQFIFQYYREEENGRGNFPPRFSGLQFPNYSSELNVNALELDDSALYLCASSSNSQGDEQFFGPGTRLTVL.

This sequence joins TRBV10-1 and TRBJ1-6; D perhaps matches TRBD1 (5 bases). The CDR3 contains 14 residues. Germline CDR1 reads WNHNN; CDR2 reads SYGVQD (reference sequence). V lost 6 bases, J lost 8 bases, and 14 bases lay in between. The CDR3, as DNA: TGCGCCAGCAGCGGGACTTACCGGGATTCACCCCTCCACTTT. Translation gives CASSGTYRDSPLHF.

In DNA form, the CDR3 reads TGTGCCAGTAGCGGGGGGGCGGGCGAGCAGTACTTC. This encodes CASSGGAGEQYF. The chain carries TRBV19 and TRBJ2-7; 8 bases line up with TRBD2. The CDR3 spans 12 residues. Germline CDR1 and CDR2: LNHDA and SQIVND (reference sequence). The ends lost 6 bases at V and 6 bases at J; junction bases unmatched: 4.

The chain joins TRBV7-9 to TRBJ2-1; D gene ambiguous. The V and J ends lost 8 bases and 7 bases respectively, with 9 bases between them. CDR3 length: 11 residues. The germline gives CDR1 SEHNR, CDR2 FQNEAQ (reference sequence). This chain's CDR3 is CASGPQNEQFF. The CDR3 DNA sequence: TGTGCCAGCGGCCCACAAAATGAGCAGTTCTTC. The variable domain in full, with the rest retrieved from reference TRBV7-9 and TRBJ2-1, is DTGVSQNPRHKITKRGQNVTFRCDPISEHNRLYWYRQTLGQGPEFLTYFQNEAQLEKSRLLSDRFSAERPKGSFSTLEIQRTEQGDSAMYLCASGPQNEQFFGPGTRLTVL.

The gene calls are TRBV11-2 and TRBJ1-1; D gene ambiguous. V lost 1 base and J lost 2, with 17 bases in between. Germline V gene sequence: CDR1 SGHAT, CDR2 FQNNGV. The CDR3 runs to 17 residues. CDR3 coding DNA: TGTGCCAGCAGCTTAGCGGGATTCCGCCTACGAAACACTGAAGCTTTCTTT. Encoded protein: CASSLAGFRLRNTEAFF.

The gene calls are TRBV25-1 and TRBJ2-1; 8 bases are shared with TRBD2. The CDR3 runs to 18 residues. J was trimmed by 5 bases and V by 1 base; bases with no gene match: 13. The germline gives CDR1 MGHDK, CDR2 SYGVNS. This CDR3 reads CASSESIRSGRNDNEQFF. The CDR3 nucleotides are TGTGCCAGCAGTGAATCGATTAGGAGCGGGAGAAATGACAATGAGCAGTTCTTC.

This chain uses TRBV2 with TRBJ1-5; 7 nucleotides line up with TRBD1. V was clipped by 7 bases and J by 0 bases; unmatched bases: 3. Germline V gene sequence: CDR1 SNHLY, CDR2 FYNNEI. This CDR3 spans 14 amino acids. In DNA, the CDR3 is TGTGCCAGCACAGGGACAGCTAGCAATCAGCCCCAGCATTTT. This encodes CASTGTASNQPQHF. Supplemented by reference TRBV2 and TRBJ1-5, the full variable domain reads EPEVTQTPSHQVTQMGQEVILRCVPISNHLYFYWYRQILGQKVEFLVSFYNNEISEKSEIFDDQFSVERPDGSNFTLKIRSTKLEDSAMYFCASTGTASNQPQHFGDGTRLSIL.

The chain is built from TRBV5-1 and TRBJ2-1, with 11 bases lining up with TRBD2. CDR1 and CDR2 from the germline V gene are SGHRS and YFSETQ. V dropped 3 bases and J dropped 6; count of bases not matched to a gene: 8. The CDR3 is 16 residues long. The CDR3 is CASSSTTSGSGNEQFF. The CDR3 DNA is TGCGCCAGCAGCTCAACAACTAGCGGGAGTGGCAATGAGCAGTTCTTC.

V gene TRBV30 combines with J gene TRBJ1-2, with D possibly TRBD1 on 6 matching bases. V shed 5 bases and J shed 8 bases, with 15 bases lying between them. Germline CDR1 and CDR2: GTSNPN and SVGIG (reference sequence). The CDR3 totals 12 residues. The CDR3 bases are TGTGCCTGGGGTCCCACAGGGTTGGGCTACACCTTC. Translation gives CAWGPTGLGYTF. Together with reference TRBV30 and TRBJ1-2, the CDR3 gives the full variable domain: SQTIHQWPATLVQPVGSPLSLECTVEGTSNPNLYWYRQAAGRGLQLLFYSVGIGQISSEVPQNLSASRPQDRQFILSSKKLLLSDSGFYLCAWGPTGLGYTFGSGTRLTVV.

V gene TRBV30 combines with J gene TRBJ1-2; 8 positions agree with TRBD1. CDR1 GTSNPN and CDR2 SVGIG come from the germline V gene (reference sequence). This CDR3 region has 12 residues. The V and J ends lost 4 bases and 7 bases, in that order; junction bases with no gene match: 5. CDR3 residues: CAWTGTGAGYTF. Here the CDR3 DNA reads TGTGCCTGGACCGGGACAGGTGCTGGCTACACCTTC.

The rearrangement joins TRBV11-2 to TRBJ2-7; D might be TRBD2 (6 bases). Deletions cut 4 bases from V and 2 bases from J, with 15 bases between. Germline CDR1 is SGHAT and CDR2 is FQNNGV. The CDR3 has 15 amino acids. The CDR3 nucleotides are TGTGCCAGCAGCTCGGCGGGGAAGGCCCCCTACGAGCAGTACTTC. Its translation is CASSSAGKAPYEQYF.